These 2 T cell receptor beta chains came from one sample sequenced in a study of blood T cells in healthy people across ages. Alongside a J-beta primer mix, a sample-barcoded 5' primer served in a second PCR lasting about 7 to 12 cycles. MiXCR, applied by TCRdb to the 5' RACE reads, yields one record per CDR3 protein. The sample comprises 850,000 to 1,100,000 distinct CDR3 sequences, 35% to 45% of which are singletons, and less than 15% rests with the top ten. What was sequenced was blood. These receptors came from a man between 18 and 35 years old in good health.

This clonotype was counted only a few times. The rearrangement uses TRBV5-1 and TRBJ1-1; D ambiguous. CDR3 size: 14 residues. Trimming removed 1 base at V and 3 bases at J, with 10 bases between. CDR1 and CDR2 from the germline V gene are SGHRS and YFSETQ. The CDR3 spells CASSLNQEYTEAFF. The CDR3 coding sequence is TGCGCCAGCAGCTTGAATCAGGAGTACACTGAAGCTTTCTTT.

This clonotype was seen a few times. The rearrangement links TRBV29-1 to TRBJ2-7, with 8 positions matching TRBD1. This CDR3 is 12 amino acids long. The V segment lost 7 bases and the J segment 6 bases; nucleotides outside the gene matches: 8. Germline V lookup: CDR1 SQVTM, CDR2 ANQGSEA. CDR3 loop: CSGTGNQGEQYF. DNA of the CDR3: TGCAGCGGGACAGGGAACCAGGGCGAGCAGTACTTC.